This record concerns one TCR beta chain sequence. No antigen is known for it. The record originates from a study of vaccination and CD4 T cells after COVID-19. Study outcomes and limitations: SARS-CoV-2-reactive clonotypes showed a nonsignificant median rise from roughly 22 to 38.

An Oncomine TCR Beta short-read assay was used to sequence the DNA from cultured CD4+ T cells. TCRdb processed the PCR reads anew with MiXCR; each CDR3 protein has one entry. The table lists 3,000 or so distinct CDR3 sequences, less than 30% of them singletons. With 3 bases clipped from V and 4 bases from J, the junction kept 8 bases outside the gene matches. The CDR3 runs 16 residues. Treatment in this sample: approximately nine-day PBMC culture with coronavirus spike peptide pools or control peptides (ViraFEST assay). These CD4+ T cells came from an unexposed donor, sampled before the COVID-19 pandemic (2011-2018).

This receptor was obtained from a human donor in good health. Sequencing was performed on CD4+ T cells from blood, cultured in vitro. The chain employs TRBV12-3 or TRBV12-4 and TRBJ2-2, with 7 bases fitting TRBD2. CDR3 bases: TGTGCCAGCAGTTTGGGGATCCGCGGGGGCACCGGGGAGCTGTTTTTT. Residues: CASSLGIRGGTGELFF.